This section outlines one T cell receptor (beta chain) sequence together with its context. This sample is part of a study of T-cell reconstitution after alpha-beta-depleted transplantation in children. Unique molecular identifiers were used to barcode this TCRbeta library. TCRdb called the PCR reads again in MiXCR, with one record for every CDR3 protein. The data hold some 640,000 distinct CDR3 sequences, with over 15% observed a single time. This CDR3 region has 11 residues. Trimming stripped 3 bases from V and 6 bases from J, with 5 bases between. CDR1 and CDR2 (germline): DFQATT, SNEGSKA (reference sequence).

The V call is TRBV20-1, the J call TRBJ2-2, with D uncertain. Sample: PBMCs from the stem cell graft donor, taken from the stem cell graft. The origin of this receptor is a human donor who donated a stem cell graft to a child with acute myeloid leukemia. The CDR3: CSARPSGELFF. CDR3 coding DNA: TGCAGTGCTAGGCCGTCCGGGGAGCTGTTTTTT.